This T cell receptor (beta chain) appears in the sequencing data of a study of T cell changes during pregnancy in multiple sclerosis. CDR1 and CDR2 (germline): SGHNT, YYREEE (reference sequence). V shed 4 bases and J shed 1 base, with 20 bases lying between them. The CDR3 is made up of 17 amino acids. Assay used: immunoSEQ multiplex PCR; TCRdb lists only in-frame clones, some missing. The table includes 40,000 to 60,000 clones, 80% to 95% detected once. This sequence originates from a female donor with multiple sclerosis, enrolled in a pregnancy study. Sample: peripheral blood, taken after pregnancy. The chain recombines TRBV5-4 with TRBJ1-1, with a possible D match to TRBD1 (5 bases). The CDR3 sequence is CASSLPEAGRGNTEAFF. The DNA of the CDR3 is TGTGCCAGCAGCCTCCCTGAGGCGGGACGGGGGAACACTGAAGCTTTCTTT.